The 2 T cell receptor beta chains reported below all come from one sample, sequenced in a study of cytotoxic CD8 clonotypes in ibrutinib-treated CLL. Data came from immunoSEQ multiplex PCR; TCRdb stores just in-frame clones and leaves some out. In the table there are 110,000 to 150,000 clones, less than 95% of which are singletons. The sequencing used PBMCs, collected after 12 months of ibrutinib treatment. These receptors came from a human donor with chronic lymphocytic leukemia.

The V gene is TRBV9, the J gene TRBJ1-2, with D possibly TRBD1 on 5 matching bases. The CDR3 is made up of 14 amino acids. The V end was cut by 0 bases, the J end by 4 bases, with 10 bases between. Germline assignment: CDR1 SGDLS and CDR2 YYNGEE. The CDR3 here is CASSVVPDSYGYTF. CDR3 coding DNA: TGTGCCAGCAGCGTAGTTCCCGACAGCTATGGCTACACCTTC.

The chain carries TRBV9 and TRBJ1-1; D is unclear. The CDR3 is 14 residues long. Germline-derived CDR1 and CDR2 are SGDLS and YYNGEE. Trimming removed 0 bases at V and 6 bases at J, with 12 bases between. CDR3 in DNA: TGTGCCAGCAGCGTAGCCGGATTCGCCGCTGAAGCTTTCTTT. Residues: CASSVAGFAAEAFF.